These T cell receptor beta chains were read from a single sample in a study. MiXCR, run by TCRdb on the RT-PCR reads, gives a single entry per CDR3 protein. The sample carries 650,000 to 800,000 distinct CDR3 sequences, 14% recorded once. The source material was memory CD4+ T cells from blood. Receptors were obtained from a female donor in good health, serving as a healthy control. The CDR3 runs from the conserved cysteine through the conserved F or W. The order of the fields is CDR3 protein, V gene, clone size. Only some rows state a clone size, as once, few, many or a class for expanded clones.

CDR3: CASSLDGGAETQYF
V: TRBV7-2
size: many

CDR3: CASSPRVVNTEAFF
V: TRBV27
size: NA

CDR3: CASTLQLYTEALF
V: TRBV6-1
size: few

CDR3: CASSFFGLATNEKLFF
V: TRBV12-3/TRBV12-4
size: many

CDR3: CASSLAEGLAGGYEQYF
V: TRBV7-9
size: many

CDR3: CASSPRGELYGYTF
V: TRBV28
size: NA

CDR3: CASSLATAGSIQYF
V: TRBV5-1
size: few

CDR3: CASSRGTLNTGELFF
V: TRBV5-6
size: few

CDR3: CATDLLGGDTEAFF
V: TRBV6-1
size: few

CDR3: CASGTQAYEQYF
V: TRBV7-2
size: NA

CDR3: CASSSTANHYQETQYF
V: TRBV5-6
size: few

CDR3: CSAFSGRARDEQYF
V: TRBV20-1
size: NA

CDR3: CSARVQPSGYEQYF
V: TRBV20-1
size: many

CDR3: CRDRPTGGGGEAFF
V: TRBV20-1
size: many

CDR3: CASGEDSGNTIYF
V: TRBV9
size: few

CDR3: CASSYSGLAVGDTQYF
V: TRBV6-6
size: NA

CDR3: CASSLEAPTDTQYF
V: TRBV5-4
size: few

CDR3: CASSLDRINTEAFF
V: TRBV28
size: few

CDR3: CASSWGLPGGDTQYF
V: TRBV7-9
size: NA

CDR3: CASSWTLRDQETQYF
V: TRBV5-4
size: few

CDR3: CASTDQPNTGELFF
V: TRBV27
size: NA

CDR3: CASSLGTASTEAFF
V: TRBV7-2
size: NA

CDR3: CAISESGGGLYGNEKLFF
V: TRBV10-3
size: few

CDR3: CASSPRRSLHEQYF
V: TRBV7-2
size: many

CDR3: CSALREYGYTF
V: TRBV20-1
size: few

CDR3: CASSQGQLGDEQFF
V: TRBV7-6
size: few

CDR3: CASSYVGREQYF
V: TRBV6-2/TRBV6-3
size: few

CDR3: CASSDGYGNTEAFF
V: TRBV6-4
size: NA

CDR3: CASRGHTNTGELFF
V: TRBV28
size: NA

CDR3: CASSPRQGKETQYF
V: TRBV19
size: NA

CDR3: CASSPRDSRIYTF
V: TRBV18
size: NA

CDR3: CSARRTGSGANVLTF
V: TRBV20-1
size: few

CDR3: CASSLGRVTNTEAFF
V: TRBV5-1
size: few

CDR3: CASSLQAGGTDTQYF
V: TRBV3-1
size: few

CDR3: CASLRTGGSYNEQFF
V: TRBV5-1
size: NA

CDR3: CASGFGQGVRYEQYF
V: TRBV4-1
size: NA

CDR3: CASSPPLELQMEQFF
V: TRBV7-9
size: many

CDR3: CASSLRTTGTSVYNEQFF
V: TRBV9
size: NA

CDR3: CASSLERTGNTGELFF
V: TRBV11-2
size: NA

CDR3: CASRLVIGTTEAFF
V: TRBV5-1
size: NA

CDR3: CASSPHQASLNEQFF
V: TRBV6-2/TRBV6-3
size: many

CDR3: CASGVEPGHSYEQYF
V: TRBV6-1
size: few

CDR3: CASSFGGTNTEAFF
V: TRBV5-1
size: NA

CDR3: CAISEFQGASGYTF
V: TRBV10-3
size: NA

CDR3: CASRNTVGLLREQFF
V: TRBV25-1
size: few

CDR3: CSARGQVIGGNQPQHF
V: TRBV20-1
size: NA

CDR3: CASSLVPYSPLHF
V: TRBV7-8
size: few